These T cell receptor beta chains were read from a single sample in a study of CD8+CD57+ T cells in acquired aplastic anemia. TCRdb called the reads again in MiXCR, with one record for every CDR3 protein. The sample includes about 190,000 distinct CDR3 sequences, roughly half of them seen just once. Sequencing input: sorted CD4+, CD8+, or CD8+CD57+ T cells (not recorded which) from PBMCs. These receptors all come from a human donor with aplastic anemia. The CDR3 runs from the conserved cysteine through the conserved F or W. The order of the fields is J gene, clone size, D gene, V gene, CDR3 DNA, CDR3 protein. A D gene is named only where the DNA matches it firmly. Size tells how often a clone was seen (once, few, many) or the class of an expanded clone, and some rows leave it out.

j_gene: TRBJ1-6; abundance: many; d_gene: .; v_gene: TRBV6-1; CDR3nt: TGTGCCAGCAGTGAAGCTGGCGCCAATAATTCACCCCTCCACTTT; CDR3aa: CASSEAGANNSPLHF
j_gene: TRBJ2-2; abundance: many; d_gene: .; v_gene: TRBV5-1; CDR3nt: TGCGCCAGCAGCTTGGGTCAGGGAACGACCGGGGAGCTGTTTTTT; CDR3aa: CASSLGQGTTGELFF
j_gene: TRBJ2-1; abundance: many; d_gene: .; v_gene: TRBV5-1; CDR3nt: TGCGCCAGCAGCTTGGGCGGGCCCGACGGTGAGCAGTTCTTC; CDR3aa: CASSLGGPDGEQFF
j_gene: TRBJ1-1; abundance: .; d_gene: .; v_gene: TRBV19; CDR3nt: TGTGCCAGTAGTATCGAAGTCAGGGTCTTGAGCACTGAAGCTTTCTTT; CDR3aa: CASSIEVRVLSTEAFF
j_gene: TRBJ2-7; abundance: .; d_gene: TRBD1; v_gene: TRBV19; CDR3nt: TGTGCCAGTACTCCCGGGACAGCAAACTACGAGCAGTACTTC; CDR3aa: CASTPGTANYEQYF
j_gene: TRBJ2-1; abundance: .; d_gene: .; v_gene: TRBV6-2/TRBV6-3; CDR3nt: TGTGCCAGCAGTTACTCCCGGAGTGAGCAGTTCTTC; CDR3aa: CASSYSRSEQFF
j_gene: TRBJ2-7; abundance: many; d_gene: .; v_gene: TRBV5-1; CDR3nt: TGCGCCAGCAGCTTGGTACCTAGCCCCAACGAGCAGTACTTC; CDR3aa: CASSLVPSPNEQYF
j_gene: TRBJ2-7; abundance: many; d_gene: .; v_gene: TRBV7-3; CDR3nt: TGTGCCAGCAGCCTACTACCCACGGTTTCATCTACGAGTGAGCAGTACTTC; CDR3aa: CASSLLPTVSSTSEQYF
j_gene: TRBJ2-1; abundance: .; d_gene: .; v_gene: TRBV5-1; CDR3nt: TGCGCCAGCAGCCCTACCTCGACGAATGAGCAGTTCTTC; CDR3aa: CASSPTSTNEQFF
j_gene: TRBJ1-2; abundance: .; d_gene: TRBD1; v_gene: TRBV4-2; CDR3nt: TGTGCCAGCAGCCAACGGGACAGGGGGTCCTATGGCTACACCTTC; CDR3aa: CASSQRDRGSYGYTF
j_gene: TRBJ2-3; abundance: .; d_gene: .; v_gene: TRBV7-9; CDR3nt: TGTGCCAGCAGCTCTAAGGGGCAGGGGATGCAGTATTTT; CDR3aa: CASSSKGQGMQYF
j_gene: TRBJ2-2; abundance: many; d_gene: .; v_gene: TRBV6-1; CDR3nt: TGTGCCAGCAGTAGAACCACCGGGGAGCTGTTTTTT; CDR3aa: CASSRTTGELFF
j_gene: TRBJ2-1; abundance: many; d_gene: TRBD2; v_gene: TRBV12-3/TRBV12-4; CDR3nt: TGTGCCAGCAGTTTAGTGACTAGCGGTCACAATGAGCAGTTCTTC; CDR3aa: CASSLVTSGHNEQFF
j_gene: TRBJ2-3; abundance: .; d_gene: .; v_gene: TRBV7-2; CDR3nt: TGTGCCAGCAGCCCCTTATATACGCAGTATTTT; CDR3aa: CASSPLYTQYF
j_gene: TRBJ1-2; abundance: .; d_gene: .; v_gene: TRBV9; CDR3nt: TGTGCCAGCAGCGAGGCTAACTATGGCTACACCTTC; CDR3aa: CASSEANYGYTF
j_gene: TRBJ2-7; abundance: .; d_gene: TRBD2; v_gene: TRBV7-6; CDR3nt: TGTGCCAGCAGCGCACGGACTAGCGGAGTCTACGAGCAGTACTTC; CDR3aa: CASSARTSGVYEQYF
j_gene: TRBJ2-3; abundance: many; d_gene: TRBD1; v_gene: TRBV7-9; CDR3nt: TGTGCCAGCAGCTTTGGGACAGGGGGTACGCAGTATTTT; CDR3aa: CASSFGTGGTQYF
j_gene: TRBJ1-2; abundance: few; d_gene: .; v_gene: TRBV7-2; CDR3nt: TGTGCCAGCAGCTTCGCCGTGAGTGGCAGGGGAGAGAATGGCTACACCTTC; CDR3aa: CASSFAVSGRGENGYTF
j_gene: TRBJ1-4; abundance: .; d_gene: .; v_gene: TRBV11-2; CDR3nt: TGTGCCAGCAGCTTAGTGGTTGGTCCAACTAATGAAAAACTGTTTTTT; CDR3aa: CASSLVVGPTNEKLFF
j_gene: TRBJ2-1; abundance: many; d_gene: TRBD2; v_gene: TRBV5-1; CDR3nt: TGCGCCAGCAGACCTGGACTAGCGGGGCTCAATGAGCAGTTCTTC; CDR3aa: CASRPGLAGLNEQFF
j_gene: TRBJ1-2; abundance: many; d_gene: .; v_gene: TRBV2; CDR3nt: TGTGCCAGCAGTGATCGTGGGTTGGGAGTTAACTATGGCTACACCTTC; CDR3aa: CASSDRGLGVNYGYTF
j_gene: TRBJ2-1; abundance: few; d_gene: .; v_gene: TRBV29-1; CDR3nt: TGCAGCGTGAGCCGGCCGGGGAATGAGCAGTTCTTC; CDR3aa: CSVSRPGNEQFF
j_gene: TRBJ2-7; abundance: .; d_gene: .; v_gene: TRBV12-5; CDR3nt: TGTGCTAGTGGTTGGGAGCCCTACGAGCAGTACTTC; CDR3aa: CASGWEPYEQYF
j_gene: TRBJ2-7; abundance: .; d_gene: TRBD2; v_gene: TRBV24-1; CDR3nt: TGTGCCACCAGTGATCCTCTAGCGGGGGAAGAGTACGAGCAGTACTTC; CDR3aa: CATSDPLAGEEYEQYF
j_gene: TRBJ2-2; abundance: many; d_gene: .; v_gene: TRBV24-1; CDR3nt: TGTGCCACCAGTGGTTTCGGGGCGGGATCGAACACCGGGGAGCTGTTTTTT; CDR3aa: CATSGFGAGSNTGELFF
j_gene: TRBJ1-6; abundance: many; d_gene: .; v_gene: TRBV7-2; CDR3nt: TGTGCCAGCAGCTTAACAGGGCTTAATTCACCCCTCCACTTT; CDR3aa: CASSLTGLNSPLHF
j_gene: TRBJ2-3; abundance: many; d_gene: .; v_gene: TRBV9; CDR3nt: TGTGCCAGCAGCGGGCGCCCTAGCACAGATACGCAGTATTTT; CDR3aa: CASSGRPSTDTQYF
j_gene: TRBJ2-7; abundance: many; d_gene: .; v_gene: TRBV30; CDR3nt: TGTGCCTGGGGGTCCTACGAGCAGTACTTC; CDR3aa: CAWGSYEQYF
j_gene: TRBJ2-2; abundance: many; d_gene: .; v_gene: TRBV5-1; CDR3nt: TGCGCCAGCAGCGTAAGACAGGACACCGGGGAGCTGTTTTTT; CDR3aa: CASSVRQDTGELFF
j_gene: TRBJ2-1; abundance: many; d_gene: .; v_gene: TRBV20-1; CDR3nt: TGCAGTGCTCCCCGGGGGGCAGGCTACAATGAGCAGTTCTTC; CDR3aa: CSAPRGAGYNEQFF
j_gene: TRBJ2-7; abundance: .; d_gene: TRBD1; v_gene: TRBV7-9; CDR3nt: TGTGCCAGCAGCTTGACAGGGTTAAGTGACGAGCAGTACTTC; CDR3aa: CASSLTGLSDEQYF
j_gene: TRBJ2-5; abundance: .; d_gene: .; v_gene: TRBV7-8; CDR3nt: TGTGCCACGAGGAGGACATCCGAGACCCAGTACTTC; CDR3aa: CATRRTSETQYF
j_gene: TRBJ2-1; abundance: .; d_gene: .; v_gene: TRBV12-3/TRBV12-4; CDR3nt: TGTGCCAGCGGACGCAATGAGCAGTTCTTC; CDR3aa: CASGRNEQFF
j_gene: TRBJ1-5; abundance: .; d_gene: .; v_gene: TRBV19; CDR3nt: TGTGCCACCGGGGGGCCGTCCTACCGGCAGCATTTT; CDR3aa: CATGGPSYRQHF
j_gene: TRBJ1-1; abundance: once; d_gene: .; v_gene: TRBV9; CDR3nt: TGTGCCAGCAGCGTACGCCATGGGGCAGAAGCTTTCTTT; CDR3aa: CASSVRHGAEAFF
j_gene: TRBJ1-1; abundance: .; d_gene: .; v_gene: TRBV9; CDR3nt: TGTGCCAGCAGAATTTACACTGAAGCTTTCTTT; CDR3aa: CASRIYTEAFF
j_gene: TRBJ1-2; abundance: .; d_gene: .; v_gene: TRBV6-1; CDR3nt: TGTGCCAGCACCAACGGGGCCAGGGCATATGGCTACACCTTC; CDR3aa: CASTNGARAYGYTF
j_gene: TRBJ1-5; abundance: .; d_gene: .; v_gene: TRBV27; CDR3nt: TGTGCCAGCAGTTTATCCCCAAATCAGCCCCAGCATTTT; CDR3aa: CASSLSPNQPQHF
j_gene: TRBJ1-2; abundance: .; d_gene: TRBD1; v_gene: TRBV29-1; CDR3nt: TGCAGCGCCGTGACAGGGACCCACTATGGCTACACCTTC; CDR3aa: CSAVTGTHYGYTF
j_gene: TRBJ2-5; abundance: many; d_gene: .; v_gene: TRBV5-1; CDR3nt: TGCGCCAGCAGCACGGACAGTTGGGAGACCCAGTACTTC; CDR3aa: CASSTDSWETQYF
j_gene: TRBJ1-2; abundance: once; d_gene: .; v_gene: TRBV11-3; CDR3nt: TGTGCCAGCAGCCCCACGGTGGGGGGATCCTCTGGCTACACCTTC; CDR3aa: CASSPTVGGSSGYTF
j_gene: TRBJ2-3; abundance: .; d_gene: .; v_gene: TRBV10-3; CDR3nt: TGTGCCATCAGTGTGGCACCGCGGAGCACAGATACGCAGTGTTTT; CDR3aa: CAISVAPRSTDTQCF
j_gene: TRBJ2-1; abundance: many; d_gene: TRBD2; v_gene: TRBV24-1; CDR3nt: TGTGCCACCAGTGATCCCGGACTAGATGGGTACAATGAGCAGTTCTTC; CDR3aa: CATSDPGLDGYNEQFF
j_gene: TRBJ2-7; abundance: .; d_gene: .; v_gene: TRBV2; CDR3nt: TGTGCCAGCAGCTTCGGCGGGCCAGTATACGAGCAGTACTTC; CDR3aa: CASSFGGPVYEQYF
j_gene: TRBJ1-2; abundance: .; d_gene: TRBD1; v_gene: TRBV27; CDR3nt: TGTGCCAGCAGTTTATCGTCAGGGGGCGTGATTTACTATGGCTACACCTTC; CDR3aa: CASSLSSGGVIYYGYTF
j_gene: TRBJ1-2; abundance: .; d_gene: .; v_gene: TRBV25-1; CDR3nt: TGTGCTAGCGAAGGGTCAGCTAACTATGGCTACACCTTC; CDR3aa: CASEGSANYGYTF
j_gene: TRBJ2-7; abundance: few; d_gene: TRBD2; v_gene: TRBV7-2; CDR3nt: TGCGCCAGCAGCCTGACTAGCGGGAGCTTCTACGAGCAGTACTTC; CDR3aa: CASSLTSGSFYEQYF
j_gene: TRBJ1-4; abundance: .; d_gene: .; v_gene: TRBV7-8; CDR3nt: TGTGCCAGCAGCTTGGGATTGAGTGAAAAACTGTTTTTT; CDR3aa: CASSLGLSEKLFF
j_gene: TRBJ2-7; abundance: many; d_gene: .; v_gene: TRBV25-1; CDR3nt: TGTGCCAGCAGACAGGGAGAAAGGTCCGAGCAGTACTTC; CDR3aa: CASRQGERSEQYF
j_gene: TRBJ2-5; abundance: .; d_gene: TRBD2; v_gene: TRBV10-3; CDR3nt: TGTGCCATCAGTGAGTCGGAGTTAGCGGGTCAAGAGACCCAGTACTTC; CDR3aa: CAISESELAGQETQYF
j_gene: TRBJ2-3; abundance: many; d_gene: TRBD1; v_gene: TRBV6-5; CDR3nt: TGTGCCAGCAGTTACTCGCCGAATGGACAGGGGAGGTTCGATACGCAGTATTTT; CDR3aa: CASSYSPNGQGRFDTQYF
j_gene: TRBJ2-3; abundance: .; d_gene: .; v_gene: TRBV15; CDR3nt: TGTGCCACCAGCAGCCCGGTAGGAGGAGATACGCAGTATTTT; CDR3aa: CATSSPVGGDTQYF
j_gene: TRBJ1-2; abundance: .; d_gene: .; v_gene: TRBV29-1; CDR3nt: TGCAGCGTTGAAGATAGGGGACAAATCTATGGCTACACCTTC; CDR3aa: CSVEDRGQIYGYTF
j_gene: TRBJ1-1; abundance: .; d_gene: .; v_gene: TRBV20-1; CDR3nt: TGCAGTGCCAGTTCCCCCTCTCCGGCACCGAACACTGAAGCTTTCTTT; CDR3aa: CSASSPSPAPNTEAFF